The source of this TCR beta chain is a study of control samples from healthy donors and cancer patients. Unmatched junction bases numbered 10, after V lost 1 base and J lost 4 bases. This CDR3 has 16 residues. Germline lookup yields CDR1 SGHVS and CDR2 FQNEAQ. Assay: immunoSEQ multiplex PCR; the TCRdb copy retains only in-frame clones and omits some. The sample includes 95,000 to 150,000 clones, more than 75% of them seen just once. V and J are TRBV7-8 and TRBJ2-7; 7 bases line up with TRBD2. The material sequenced was blood. The TCR comes from a man aged 18-30 years in good health. The CDR3 coding sequence is TGTGCCAGCAGCTTAGACGTGGGCGGGAGCAGATACGAGCAGTACTTC. Protein product: CASSLDVGGSRYEQYF.